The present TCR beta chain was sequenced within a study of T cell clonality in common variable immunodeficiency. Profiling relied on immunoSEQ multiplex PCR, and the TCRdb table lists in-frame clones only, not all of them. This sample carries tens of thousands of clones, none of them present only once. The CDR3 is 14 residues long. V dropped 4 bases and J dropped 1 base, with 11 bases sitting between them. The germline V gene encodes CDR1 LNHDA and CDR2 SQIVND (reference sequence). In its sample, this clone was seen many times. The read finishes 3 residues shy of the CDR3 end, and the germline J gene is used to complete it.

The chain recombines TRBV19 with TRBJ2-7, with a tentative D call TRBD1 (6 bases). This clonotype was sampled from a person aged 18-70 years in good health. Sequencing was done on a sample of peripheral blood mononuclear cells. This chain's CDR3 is CASSTTGNSYEQYF. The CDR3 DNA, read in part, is TGTGCCAGTAGTACCACAGGGAATTCCTACGAG.